The 17 T cell receptor beta chains presented below share a single source sample, sequenced in a study of blood T cell repertoires in COVID-19. Generated by immunoSEQ multiplex PCR, the TCRdb table keeps only in-frame clones and is missing some. In the table there are some 150,000 clones, around 83% of which are singletons. Sequencing was carried out using peripheral blood. These receptors all stem from a human donor in a cohort sampled during active COVID-19.

The chain couples TRBV3-1 (or the pseudogene TRBV3-2) to TRBJ2-5, with 11 nucleotides matching TRBD2. This CDR3 is built from 17 residues. V lost 0 bases to trimming and J lost 5 bases; unmatched junction nucleotides: 8. Germline V gene lookup returns CDR1 LGHDT and CDR2 YNNKEL (reference sequence). CDR3 in amino acids: CASSQDLASGRYETQYF. The CDR3 coding sequence is TGTGCCAGCAGCCAAGATCTGGCTAGCGGGAGGTATGAGACCCAGTACTTC.

The CDR3 spells CASKRVNYGYTF. The DNA for the CDR3 is TGTGCCAGCAAGAGGGTTAACTATGGCTACACCTTC. The chain has TRBV6-5 and TRBJ1-2; the D is unclear. V was shortened by 7 bases and J by 1 base, with 7 bases between the two germline ends. The germline gives CDR1 MNHEY, CDR2 SVGAGI. The CDR3 length is 12 residues.

This chain connects TRBV6-5 to TRBJ1-2; 8 bases fit TRBD1. The CDR3 is 14 residues long. The V gene's germline CDR1 is MNHEY and CDR2 SVGAGI. Germline trimming cut 6 bases from V and 7 bases from J; bases unmatched to any gene: 10. CDR3 coding DNA: TGTGCCAGCAGACCACTCGACAGGGGTGGTGGCTACACCTTC. Translated, it gives CASRPLDRGGGYTF.

This clone was observed many times. The chain couples TRBV25-1 to TRBJ2-7; 11 bases line up with TRBD2. The CDR3 loop spans 17 amino acids. J lost 3 bases, V lost 8 bases, and 15 bases had no gene match. Germline lookup yields CDR1 MGHDK and CDR2 SYGVNS. CDR3 sequence (DNA): TGTGCCAGCGGAGCTAGCGGGAGGCCCGAGAACCACTACGAGCAGTACTTC. Translating gives CASGASGRPENHYEQYF.

CDR3 protein: CASSFVGAGTQYF. In DNA form, the CDR3 reads TGTGCCAGCAGTTTCGTTGGAGCGGGAACCCAGTACTTC. The genes are TRBV12-3 or TRBV12-4 and TRBJ2-5; 7 bases align to TRBD2. The CDR3 is 13 residues long. V shed 3 bases, J shed 8 bases, and the junction held 6 bases outside the gene matches.

The genes are TRBV3-1 (or the pseudogene TRBV3-2) and TRBJ2-1, with 8 bases lining up with TRBD2. CDR3 length: 16 amino acids. With 0 bases clipped from V and 9 bases from J, the junction kept 10 bases outside the gene matches. Germline V CDR1 and CDR2: LGHDT, YNNKEL (reference sequence). The CDR3 region is CASSQDTGLVGGEQFF. DNA of the CDR3: TGTGCCAGCAGCCAAGATACGGGACTAGTGGGGGGTGAGCAGTTCTTC.

This chain connects TRBV3-1 (or the pseudogene TRBV3-2) to TRBJ2-7; D is possibly TRBD2 (5 bases). The CDR3 is 14 amino acids. Trimming shortened V by 6 bases and J by 0 bases, and 12 bases separated the two germline ends. Germline V gene lookup returns CDR1 LGHDT and CDR2 YNNKEL (reference sequence). The CDR3 DNA sequence: TGTGCCAGCAGTTTAGCGCCGTTCTCCTACGAGCAGTACTTC. Its translation: CASSLAPFSYEQYF.

The chain links TRBV19 to TRBJ1-5, with a tentative D call TRBD1 (5 bases). CDR3 length: 13 amino acids. The V gene lost 7 bases and the J gene lost 7 bases, with 14 bases spanning the gap. Germline CDR1 and CDR2: LNHDA and SQIVND (reference sequence). The CDR3 loop reads CASTRGVEQPQHF. For the CDR3, the DNA is TGTGCCAGTACCCGGGGGGTGGAGCAGCCCCAGCATTTT.

The gene calls are TRBV27 and TRBJ2-2; 9 bases match TRBD2. CDR1 is MNHEY, CDR2 SMNVEV, per germline (reference sequence). V was pared by 5 bases and J by 3 bases, with 4 bases of the junction left unmatched. This CDR3 has 15 residues. The CDR3 DNA reads TGTGCCAGCAGTATCAGACTAGCGGACACCGGGGAGCTGTTTTTT. This sequence encodes CASSIRLADTGELFF.

The J gene is TRBJ2-7, the V gene TRBV5-1; 7 bases match TRBD2. The CDR3 length is 15 residues. The germline CDR1 and CDR2 sequences are SGHRS and YFSETQ. V trimming: 5 bases; J trimming: 0 bases; junction bases outside the gene matches: 8. The CDR3 DNA reads as TGCGCCAGCAGGGCAGGGACTACCCTCTCCTACGAGCAGTACTTC. It codes for CASRAGTTLSYEQYF.

This clone was recorded once. The rearrangement joins TRBV28 to TRBJ2-7; TRBD1 agrees at 7 bases. Unmatched junction bases numbered 6, after V lost 4 bases and J lost 0 bases. CDR3 length: 15 residues. The V gene's germline CDR1 is MDHEN and CDR2 SYDVKM. The CDR3 reads CASSSDTGASYEQYF. CDR3 nucleotides: TGTGCCAGCAGTTCGGATACAGGGGCCTCCTACGAGCAGTACTTC.

V and J are TRBV27 and TRBJ2-5, with TRBD1 matching 10 bases. V shed 5 bases, J shed 1 base, and the junction held 4 bases outside the gene matches. The CDR3 length is 15 residues. CDR1 and CDR2 from the germline V gene are MNHEY and SMNVEV (reference sequence). The DNA of the CDR3 is TGTGCCAGCAGTCTATGGACAGGGGGCCAAGAGACCCAGTACTTC. This encodes CASSLWTGGQETQYF.

The chain is built from TRBV6-5 and TRBJ1-2, with 8 bases matching TRBD1. Germline CDR1 is MNHEY and CDR2 is SVGAGI. This CDR3 comprises 13 residues. Losses at the gene ends were 7 bases for V and 4 bases for J; bases not matched to a gene: 5. For the CDR3, the DNA is TGTGCCAGCACCGAGGGACAGGTCTATGGCTACACCTTC. Its translation: CASTEGQVYGYTF.

The V gene is TRBV12-3 or TRBV12-4, the J gene TRBJ2-7; 7 bases are shared with TRBD2. This CDR3 contains 13 residues. The J segment lost 6 bases and the V segment lost 6 bases, leaving 8 bases of the junction unmatched. The CDR3 DNA reads TGTGCCAGCAGCAAAGGCCTAGCGGTCGAGCAGTACTTC. Amino acid sequence: CASSKGLAVEQYF.

Comments on this clone: The junction differs from germline at one of its ends, possibly a read error. The rearrangement uses TRBV5-1 and TRBJ2-3, with 9 bases lining up with TRBD2. Per the germline V gene, CDR1 is SGHRS and CDR2 is YFSETQ. This CDR3 has 16 residues. The CDR3 nucleotides are TGCGCCCGCAGCGGGGGGACGGGGGTGGTCACAGATACGCAGTATTTT. Its translation: CARSGGTGVVTDTQYF.

V is TRBV11-2 and J is TRBJ2-7; TRBD1 matches at 10 bases. J was trimmed by 4 bases and V by 5 bases; bases with no gene match: 11. Per the germline V gene, CDR1 is SGHAT and CDR2 is FQNNGV. The CDR3 sequence is 16 residues long. CDR3 sequence: CASSRKGGQGTYEQYF. CDR3 sequence (DNA): TGTGCCAGCAGCCGCAAGGGGGGACAGGGGACGTACGAGCAGTACTTC.

The chain carries TRBV11-1 and TRBJ1-2; 12 positions agree with TRBD1. Germline V gene lookup returns CDR1 SGHAT and CDR2 FQDESV (reference sequence). V was clipped by 3 bases and J by 4 bases; unmatched bases: 6. The CDR3 loop spans 16 amino acids. CDR3 nucleotides: TGTGCCAGCAGCTTCATCGGGGGACAGGGGGCCTATGGCTACACCTTC. Translation: CASSFIGGQGAYGYTF.